A single sample is the source of the 12 T cell receptor beta chains below, sequenced in a study of shared clonotypes between healthy human individuals. Only CD45RO-negative cells positively selected for CCR7 counted as naive CD8 cells, so terminally differentiated effector memory CD45RA+ cells were excluded. Profiling relied on immunoSEQ multiplex PCR, and the TCRdb table lists in-frame clones only, not all of them. This sample has about 820,000 clones, with 80% to 95% found just once. Sequenced input: naive CD8+ T cells sorted from blood. The source of these receptors is a man aged 30-40 years in good health.

V usage is TRBV5-6 and J usage is TRBJ2-1; 11 positions agree with TRBD2. The CDR3 is 16 amino acids. Germline CDR1 SGHDT, CDR2 YYEEEE. V lost 0 bases to trimming and J lost 5 bases; unmatched junction nucleotides: 4. CDR3 in DNA: TGTGCCAGCAGCTTGGTGGGGACTAGCGGAGACAATGAGCAGTTCTTC. It encodes CASSLVGTSGDNEQFF.

The gene calls are TRBV5-4 and TRBJ2-3, with 8 bases identical to TRBD2. V was pared by 7 bases and J by 4 bases, with 11 bases of the junction left unmatched. The CDR3 has 15 residues. The V gene's germline CDR1 is SGHNT and CDR2 YYREEE (reference sequence). This CDR3 reads CASGAGDPGPDTQYF. The CDR3 DNA follows: TGTGCCAGCGGAGCGGGAGACCCAGGTCCAGATACGCAGTATTTT.

V gene TRBV29-1 combines with J gene TRBJ2-7; D possibly corresponds to TRBD2 (6 bases). There are 13 residues in the CDR3. Per germline, CDR1 SQVTM and CDR2 ANQGSEA. V gave up 4 bases and J gave up 3 bases, with 13 bases separating them. DNA of the CDR3: TGCAGCGTTGTTACCCGGGAGCGCTACGAGCAGTACTTC. This translates into CSVVTRERYEQYF.

The V call is TRBV4-1, the J call TRBJ2-7; 7 bases fit TRBD1. CDR1 MGHRA and CDR2 YSYEKL come from the germline V gene. J lost 4 bases, V lost 3 bases, and 9 bases had no gene match. The CDR3 has 15 residues. CDR3 amino acids: CASSQLSGQTYEQYF. CDR3 in DNA: TGCGCCAGCAGCCAGCTATCGGGACAGACTTACGAGCAGTACTTC.

This clone has just a few counts. A much larger clone differs by one base, so this may be a read error. The chain is built from TRBV6-5 and TRBJ2-7; 7 bases align to TRBD1. CDR1 is MNHEY and CDR2 is SVGAGI in the germline V gene. The V segment lost 6 bases and the J segment 4 bases; nucleotides outside the gene matches: 3. The CDR3 is 12 residues long. The CDR3 protein is CASSGTEYEQYF. The CDR3 DNA follows: TGTGCCAGCAGCGGGACAGAGTACGAGCAGTACTTC.

The genes are TRBV4-1 and TRBJ2-1, with D possibly being TRBD1 (5 bases). This CDR3 region has 12 residues. From germline, CDR1 is MGHRA and CDR2 YSYEKL. V was trimmed by 4 bases and J by 6 bases, leaving 7 bases between them. The CDR3 sequence: CASSPQGNEQFF. Here the CDR3 DNA reads TGCGCCAGCAGCCCCCAGGGCAATGAGCAGTTCTTC.

The chain is built from TRBV2 and TRBJ2-7; D ambiguous. The CDR3 has 12 residues. The germline CDR1 and CDR2 sequences are SNHLY and FYNNEI. V was trimmed by 1 base and J by 5 bases, leaving 6 bases between them. The CDR3 reads CASSEVGNEQYF. Written as DNA, the CDR3 is TGTGCCAGCAGTGAAGTGGGAAACGAGCAGTACTTC.

The chain carries TRBV5-6 and TRBJ2-2; tentative D call: TRBD2 (5 bases). The CDR3 contains 13 residues. V was pared by 3 bases and J by 8 bases, with 11 bases between. Germline CDR1 and CDR2: SGHDT and YYEEEE. The CDR3 loop reads CASSSDFPGELFF. CDR3 nucleotide sequence: TGTGCCAGCAGCTCGGACTTCCCTGGGGAGCTGTTTTTT.

The chain carries TRBV7-9 and TRBJ2-2; perhaps TRBD1 as D (5 bases). Germline loops: CDR1 SEHNR, CDR2 FQNEAQ (reference sequence). CDR3 length: 16 amino acids. Trimming removed 5 bases from V and 0 bases from J, with 13 bases in between. For the CDR3, the DNA is TGTGCCAGCAGCGATCCGACAGAGGCGAACACCGGGGAGCTGTTTTTT. This codes for CASSDPTEANTGELFF.

The V call is TRBV27, the J call TRBJ2-7, with 11 positions matching TRBD2. The trim removed 6 bases at V and 2 bases at J, leaving 6 bases unmatched. The CDR3 runs 15 residues. Germline CDR1 MNHEY, CDR2 SMNVEV (reference sequence). The DNA for the CDR3 is TGTGCCAGCAGCGGGGGACTAGCGGAGGCCTACGAGCAGTACTTC. Translation: CASSGGLAEAYEQYF.

The chain couples TRBV11-3 to TRBJ2-7; D uncertain. Germline V gene sequence: CDR1 SGHNT, CDR2 YENEEA. The ends were cut back, 1 base at V and 1 base at J, with 11 bases in the middle. CDR3 length: 15 residues. CDR3 coding DNA: TGTGCCAGCAGCTTAGCGTCGAAGGGATCCTACGAGCAGTACTTC. As protein: CASSLASKGSYEQYF.

V is TRBV14 and J is TRBJ2-3; 11 nucleotides agree with TRBD2. This CDR3 is built from 15 residues. Germline assignment: CDR1 SGHDN and CDR2 FVKESK. V dropped 6 bases and J dropped 3; count of bases not matched to a gene: 5. As DNA, the CDR3 is TGTGCCAGCAGTCATACTAGCGGGAGAACAGATACGCAGTATTTT. This translates into CASSHTSGRTDTQYF.